This record looks at one T cell receptor (beta chain) sequence and its context. This entry belongs to a study of control samples from healthy donors and cancer patients. Sequencing was performed with immunoSEQ multiplex PCR; in TCRdb, only in-frame clones are kept and a portion is missing. The repertoire holds around 130,000 clones, with roughly 90% as singletons. This CDR3 contains 14 residues. V shed 3 bases and J shed 7 bases, with 13 bases lying between them. Germline lookup yields CDR1 SGHVS and CDR2 FQNEAQ. The genes are TRBV7-8 and TRBJ1-5, with D possibly TRBD1 on 5 matching bases. The receptor was derived from a man in his forties or fifties in good health. Sequenced material: blood. The CDR3 bases are TGTGCCAGCAGCTTTGAGGGGATCCGGCAGCCCCAGCATTTT. Translating it yields CASSFEGIRQPQHF.